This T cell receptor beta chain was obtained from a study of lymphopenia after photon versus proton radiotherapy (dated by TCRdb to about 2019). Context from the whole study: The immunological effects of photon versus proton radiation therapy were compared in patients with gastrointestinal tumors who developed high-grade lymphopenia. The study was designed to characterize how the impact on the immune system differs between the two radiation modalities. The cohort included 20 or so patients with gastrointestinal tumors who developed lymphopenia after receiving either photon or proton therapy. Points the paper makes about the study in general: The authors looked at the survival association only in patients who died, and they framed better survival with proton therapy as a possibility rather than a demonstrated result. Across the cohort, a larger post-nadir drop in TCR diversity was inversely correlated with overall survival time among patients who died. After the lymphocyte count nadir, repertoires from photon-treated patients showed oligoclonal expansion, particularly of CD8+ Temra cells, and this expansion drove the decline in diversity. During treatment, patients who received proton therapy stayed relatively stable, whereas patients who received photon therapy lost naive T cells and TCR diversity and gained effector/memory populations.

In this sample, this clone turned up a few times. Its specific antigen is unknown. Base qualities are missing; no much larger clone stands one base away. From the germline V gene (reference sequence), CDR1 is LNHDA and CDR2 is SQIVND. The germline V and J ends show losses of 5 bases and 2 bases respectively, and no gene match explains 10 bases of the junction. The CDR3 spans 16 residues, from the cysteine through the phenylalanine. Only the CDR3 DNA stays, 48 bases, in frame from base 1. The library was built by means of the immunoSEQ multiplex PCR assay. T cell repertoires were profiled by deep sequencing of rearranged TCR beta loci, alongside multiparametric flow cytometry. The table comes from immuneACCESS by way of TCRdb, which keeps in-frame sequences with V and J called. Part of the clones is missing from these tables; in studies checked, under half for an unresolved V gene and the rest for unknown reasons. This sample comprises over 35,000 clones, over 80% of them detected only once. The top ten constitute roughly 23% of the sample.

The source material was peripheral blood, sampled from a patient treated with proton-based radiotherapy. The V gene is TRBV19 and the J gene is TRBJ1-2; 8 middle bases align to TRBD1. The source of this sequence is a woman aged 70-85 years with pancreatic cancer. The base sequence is TGTGCCAGTAGTCTGCGGACAGGGCCAGGAAACTATGGCTACACCTTC. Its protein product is CASSLRTGPGNYGYTF.